A selection of T cell receptor beta chains follows, all from one sample in a study of cytomegalovirus exposure and HLA in healthy donors. Clones were sequenced by immunoSEQ multiplex PCR, and TCRdb holds only the in-frame ones, with some missing. The sample lists 150,000 or so clones; 82% were seen once. The material sequenced was PBMCs. The receptors originated from a woman aged 45-65 years in good health and CMV-seropositive. Both conserved end residues are part of each CDR3. A D gene is named only where the DNA matches it firmly. Clone size is not always given. Where it is, it says once, few, many or a class for expanded clones.

v_gene: TRBV11-2; j_gene: TRBJ1-1; d_gene: .; abundance: .; CDR3nt: TGTGCCAGCAGCTTAAACGGGAAGAACACTGAAGCTTTCTTT; CDR3aa: CASSLNGKNTEAFF
v_gene: TRBV6-5; j_gene: TRBJ2-3; d_gene: .; abundance: .; CDR3nt: TGTGCCAGCAGTTACTCGAGGGGCACAGATACGCAGTATTTT; CDR3aa: CASSYSRGTDTQYF
v_gene: TRBV4-1; j_gene: TRBJ2-3; d_gene: TRBD1; abundance: .; CDR3nt: TGCGCCAGCAGCCGTTCGGGACAGGGGTCAGATACGCAGTATTTT; CDR3aa: CASSRSGQGSDTQYF
v_gene: TRBV2; j_gene: TRBJ2-7; d_gene: .; abundance: .; CDR3nt: TGTGCCAGCAGTCGGACAAAAGCCTACGAGCAGTACTTC; CDR3aa: CASSRTKAYEQYF
v_gene: TRBV10-3; j_gene: TRBJ2-1; d_gene: TRBD2; abundance: .; CDR3nt: TGTGCCATCAGTGGGACTAGCGGGGGGGCCGGTGAGCAGTTCTTC; CDR3aa: CAISGTSGGAGEQFF
v_gene: TRBV29-1; j_gene: TRBJ1-1; d_gene: TRBD1; abundance: .; CDR3nt: TGCAGCGTTGCAAGGGACAGCGTGGCTTTCTTT; CDR3aa: CSVARDSVAFF
v_gene: TRBV6-1; j_gene: TRBJ1-5; d_gene: .; abundance: .; CDR3nt: TGTGCCAGCAGTGAAACAGGGTTTAATCAGCCCCAGCATTTT; CDR3aa: CASSETGFNQPQHF
v_gene: TRBV5-6; j_gene: TRBJ2-7; d_gene: .; abundance: .; CDR3nt: TGTGCCAGCAGCTTGGCAGGAGGGCTGGCTCAAGAGCAGTACTTC; CDR3aa: CASSLAGGLAQEQYF
v_gene: TRBV6-1; j_gene: TRBJ1-4; d_gene: TRBD1; abundance: .; CDR3nt: TGTGCCAGCAAGGGGGCACCTAATGAAAAACTGTTTTTT; CDR3aa: CASKGAPNEKLFF
v_gene: TRBV6-5; j_gene: TRBJ2-3; d_gene: TRBD2; abundance: once; CDR3nt: TGTGCCAGCAGCCCTCGGACTAGCGGGTTAGATACGCAGTATTTT; CDR3aa: CASSPRTSGLDTQYF
v_gene: TRBV27; j_gene: TRBJ1-4; d_gene: .; abundance: .; CDR3nt: TGTGCCAGCAGTCCCCATAGCGGGGTAGTGGAAAAACTGTTTTTT; CDR3aa: CASSPHSGVVEKLFF
v_gene: TRBV2; j_gene: TRBJ2-7; d_gene: TRBD2; abundance: .; CDR3nt: TGTGCCAGCCGGGCTAGCGGGGGTGGCTCCTACGAGCAGTACTTC; CDR3aa: CASRASGGGSYEQYF
v_gene: TRBV19; j_gene: TRBJ1-5; d_gene: .; abundance: .; CDR3nt: TGTGCCAGTAGTCCCCATCGCCCGTCGGTTAGCAATCAGCCCCAGCATTTT; CDR3aa: CASSPHRPSVSNQPQHF
v_gene: TRBV28; j_gene: TRBJ2-7; d_gene: .; abundance: .; CDR3nt: TGTGCCAGTGGGACTCTCAACTACGAGCAGTACTTC; CDR3aa: CASGTLNYEQYF
v_gene: TRBV7-2; j_gene: TRBJ2-3; d_gene: .; abundance: .; CDR3nt: TGTGCCAGCAGCTTGGGCCTTCAGGGGAGGGGGGGAGCAGATACGCAGTATTTT; CDR3aa: CASSLGLQGRGGADTQYF
v_gene: TRBV2; j_gene: TRBJ2-3; d_gene: TRBD2; abundance: .; CDR3nt: TGTGCCAGCACGGTCCGTCTCGGGGGGGCCGGCACAGATACGCAGTATTTT; CDR3aa: CASTVRLGGAGTDTQYF
v_gene: TRBV7-7; j_gene: TRBJ2-7; d_gene: .; abundance: .; CDR3nt: TGTGCCAGCAGCTTAGAACCAGAAACCGAGCAGTACTTC; CDR3aa: CASSLEPETEQYF
v_gene: TRBV5-8; j_gene: TRBJ1-4; d_gene: TRBD1; abundance: .; CDR3nt: TGTGCCAGCAGCTTGGGCCGACAGGGAACATCAACTAATGAAAAACTGTTTTTT; CDR3aa: CASSLGRQGTSTNEKLFF
v_gene: TRBV11-2; j_gene: TRBJ2-7; d_gene: TRBD1; abundance: .; CDR3nt: TGTGCCAGCAGCTTCGGTCCGACAGGGGGCTTGGGCGAGCAGTACTTC; CDR3aa: CASSFGPTGGLGEQYF
v_gene: TRBV2; j_gene: TRBJ1-1; d_gene: .; abundance: .; CDR3nt: TGTGCCAGCACCCGGGGGAACACTGAAGCTTTCTTT; CDR3aa: CASTRGNTEAFF
v_gene: TRBV6-1; j_gene: TRBJ2-7; d_gene: TRBD2; abundance: .; CDR3nt: TGTGCCAGCAGTGAAGTACCAGCGGGGGGGCCTTCATACGAGCAGTACTTC; CDR3aa: CASSEVPAGGPSYEQYF
v_gene: TRBV5-1; j_gene: TRBJ2-3; d_gene: TRBD2; abundance: .; CDR3nt: TGCGCCAGCAGCTTGGTTCTAGCGGGGAGCACAGATACGCAGTATTTT; CDR3aa: CASSLVLAGSTDTQYF
v_gene: TRBV13; j_gene: TRBJ2-2; d_gene: TRBD2; abundance: .; CDR3nt: TGTGCCAGCAGCCCCCGGGGGGGGAACACCGGGGAGCTGTTTTTT; CDR3aa: CASSPRGGNTGELFF
v_gene: TRBV6-1; j_gene: TRBJ2-7; d_gene: TRBD1; abundance: few; CDR3nt: TGTGCCAGCGCTGGATCGGTAACAGGGGGCTACGAGCAGTACTTC; CDR3aa: CASAGSVTGGYEQYF
v_gene: TRBV2; j_gene: TRBJ2-2; d_gene: .; abundance: .; CDR3nt: TGTGCCAGCAGTGAAGACTTCACCGGGGAGCTGTTTTTT; CDR3aa: CASSEDFTGELFF
v_gene: TRBV2; j_gene: TRBJ2-7; d_gene: .; abundance: .; CDR3nt: TGTGCCAGCAGTGAAGCCCTGATCCCGGACAGCTCCTACGAGCAGTACTTC; CDR3aa: CASSEALIPDSSYEQYF
v_gene: TRBV2; j_gene: TRBJ2-5; d_gene: .; abundance: .; CDR3nt: TGTGCCAGCAGTGCAGAAGAGACCCAGTACTTC; CDR3aa: CASSAEETQYF
v_gene: TRBV5-1; j_gene: TRBJ1-2; d_gene: TRBD1; abundance: .; CDR3nt: TGCGCCAGCAGCTTGGATGGACAGGGGGCCTATGGCTACACCTTC; CDR3aa: CASSLDGQGAYGYTF